This T cell receptor beta chain was identified during a study of CD8+ T cells in alopecia areata. General study results and limits: Relative to normal scalp, lesional scalp, especially alopecia totalis/universalis, showed higher clonality.

Germline assignment: CDR1 SGHVS and CDR2 FNYEAQ. With 5 bases clipped from V and 5 bases from J, the junction kept 16 bases outside the gene matches. The CDR3 sequence is 18 residues long. As to this clone: Its specificity is not known.

cDNA prepared by RNA extraction and subsequent reverse transcription served as the template for sequencing. The protocol was immunoSEQ multiplex PCR, while the TCRdb copy is restricted to in-frame clones and leaves out a portion. The table has 95,000 to 120,000 clones, 55% to 60% seen once. The source of this sequence is a human donor with alopecia areata. What was sequenced was NKG2D-low CD8+ T cells sorted from blood. The V call is TRBV7-6, the J call TRBJ1-5, with TRBD1 matching 9 bases. CDR3 coding DNA: TGTGCCAGCAGCCCCCAATCCGGGACAGGGAAAGGCTATCAGCCCCAGCATTTT. It encodes CASSPQSGTGKGYQPQHF. The full variable domain, its missing parts supplied by reference TRBV7-6 and TRBJ1-5, is GAGVSQSPRYKVTKRGQDVALRCDPISGHVSLYWYRQALGQGPEFLTYFNYEAQQDKSGLPNDRFSAERPEGSISTLTIQRTEQRDSAMYRCASSPQSGTGKGYQPQHFGDGTRLSIL.